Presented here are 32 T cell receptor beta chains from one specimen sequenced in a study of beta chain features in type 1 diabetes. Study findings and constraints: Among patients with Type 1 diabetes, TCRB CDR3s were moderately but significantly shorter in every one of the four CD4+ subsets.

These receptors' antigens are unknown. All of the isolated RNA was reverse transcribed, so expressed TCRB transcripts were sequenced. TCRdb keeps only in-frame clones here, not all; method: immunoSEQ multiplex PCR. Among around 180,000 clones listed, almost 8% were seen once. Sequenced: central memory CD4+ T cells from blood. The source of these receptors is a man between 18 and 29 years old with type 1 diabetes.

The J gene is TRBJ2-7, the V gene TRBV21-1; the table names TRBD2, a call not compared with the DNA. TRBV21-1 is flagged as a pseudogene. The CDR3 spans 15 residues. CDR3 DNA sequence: TGTGCCAGCAGCCAAGGAGTAGGAGGCCTCGGGGAGCAGTACTTC. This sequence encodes CASSQGVGGLGEQYF.

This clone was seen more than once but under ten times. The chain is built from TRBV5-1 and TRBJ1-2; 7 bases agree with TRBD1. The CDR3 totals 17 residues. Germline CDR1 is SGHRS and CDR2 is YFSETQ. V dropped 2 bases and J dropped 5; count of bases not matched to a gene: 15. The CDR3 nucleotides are TGCGCCAGCAGCTTCGGGTCAGGGGGAAGGTCGCGATATGGCTACACCTTC. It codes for CASSFGSGGRSRYGYTF.

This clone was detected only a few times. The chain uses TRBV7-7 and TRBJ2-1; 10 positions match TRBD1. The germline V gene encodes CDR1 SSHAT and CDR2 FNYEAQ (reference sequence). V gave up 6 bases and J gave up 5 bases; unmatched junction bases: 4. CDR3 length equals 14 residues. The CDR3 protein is CASSTGTGDNEQFF. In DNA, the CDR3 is TGTGCCAGCAGTACCGGGACAGGGGACAATGAGCAGTTCTTC.

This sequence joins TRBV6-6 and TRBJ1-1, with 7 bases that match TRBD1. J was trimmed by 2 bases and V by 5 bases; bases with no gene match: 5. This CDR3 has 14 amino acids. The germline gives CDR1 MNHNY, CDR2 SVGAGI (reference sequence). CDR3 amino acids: CASSRQGKNTEAFF. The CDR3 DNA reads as TGTGCCAGCAGTCGACAGGGTAAAAACACTGAAGCTTTCTTT.

The DNA of the CDR3 is TGTGCCAGCTCACCTAGACAGAATGAAAAACTGTTTTTT. The encoded protein is CASSPRQNEKLFF. The chain combines TRBV18 with TRBJ1-4, with D possibly TRBD1 on 5 matching bases. V lost 3 bases and J lost 5, with 7 bases in between. CDR1 is KGHSH, CDR2 LQKENI, per germline. The CDR3 is 13 residues long. The whole variable domain, filled in from reference TRBV18 and TRBJ1-4, reads NAGVMQNPRHLVRRRGQEARLRCSPMKGHSHVYWYRQLPEEGLKFMVYLQKENIIDESGMPKERFSAEFPKEGPSILRIQQVVRGDSAAYFCASSPRQNEKLFFGSGTQLSVL.

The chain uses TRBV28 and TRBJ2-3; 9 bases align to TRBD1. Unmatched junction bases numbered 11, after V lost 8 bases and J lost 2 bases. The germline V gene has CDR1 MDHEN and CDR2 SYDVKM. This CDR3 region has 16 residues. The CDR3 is CASGDRTGVLTDTQYF. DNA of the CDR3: TGTGCCAGCGGAGACCGGACAGGGGTCCTCACAGATACGCAGTATTTT.

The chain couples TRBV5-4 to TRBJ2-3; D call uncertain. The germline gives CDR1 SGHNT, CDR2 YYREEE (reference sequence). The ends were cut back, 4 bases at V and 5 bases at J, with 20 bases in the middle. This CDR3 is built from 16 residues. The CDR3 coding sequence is TGTGCCAGCAGCCAAGACTTCCAGTCCACTGGAGATACGCAGTATTTT. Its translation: CASSQDFQSTGDTQYF.

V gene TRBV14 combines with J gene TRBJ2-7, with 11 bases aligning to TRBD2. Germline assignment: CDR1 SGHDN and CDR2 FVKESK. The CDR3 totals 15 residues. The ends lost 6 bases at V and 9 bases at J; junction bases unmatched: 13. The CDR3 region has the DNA TGTGCCAGCAGTGCTAGCGGGAGGTATCTACGAGGGCAGTACTTC. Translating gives CASSASGRYLRGQYF.

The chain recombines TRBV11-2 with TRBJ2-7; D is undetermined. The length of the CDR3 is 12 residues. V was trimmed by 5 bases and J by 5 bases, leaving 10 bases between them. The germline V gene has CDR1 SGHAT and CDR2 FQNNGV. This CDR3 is CASSQLSDEQYF. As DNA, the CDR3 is TGTGCCAGCAGCCAACTTTCGGACGAGCAGTACTTC.

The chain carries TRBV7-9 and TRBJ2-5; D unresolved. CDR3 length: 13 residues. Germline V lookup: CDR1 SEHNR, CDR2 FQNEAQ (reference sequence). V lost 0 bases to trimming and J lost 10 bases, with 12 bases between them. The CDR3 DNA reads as TGTGCCAGCAGCTTAGCGTTTCGGGTACTCCAGTACTTC. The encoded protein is CASSLAFRVLQYF.

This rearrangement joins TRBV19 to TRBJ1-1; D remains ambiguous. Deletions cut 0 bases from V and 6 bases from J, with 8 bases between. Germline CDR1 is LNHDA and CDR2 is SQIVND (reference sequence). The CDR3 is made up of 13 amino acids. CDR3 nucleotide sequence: TGTGCCAGTAGTATAGAACGCCAGGCTGAAGCTTTCTTT. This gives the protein CASSIERQAEAFF. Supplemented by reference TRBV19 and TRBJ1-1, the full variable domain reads DGGITQSPKYLFRKEGQNVTLSCEQNLNHDAMYWYRQDPGQGLRLIYYSQIVNDFQKGDIAEGYSVSREKKESFPLTVTSAQKNPTAFYLCASSIERQAEAFFGQGTRLTVV.

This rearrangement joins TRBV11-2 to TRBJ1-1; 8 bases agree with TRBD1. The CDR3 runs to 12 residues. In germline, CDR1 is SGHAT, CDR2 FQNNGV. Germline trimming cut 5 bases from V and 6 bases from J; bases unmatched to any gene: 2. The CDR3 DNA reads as TGTGCCAGCAGCCGACAGGGGCCTGAAGCTTTCTTT. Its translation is CASSRQGPEAFF.

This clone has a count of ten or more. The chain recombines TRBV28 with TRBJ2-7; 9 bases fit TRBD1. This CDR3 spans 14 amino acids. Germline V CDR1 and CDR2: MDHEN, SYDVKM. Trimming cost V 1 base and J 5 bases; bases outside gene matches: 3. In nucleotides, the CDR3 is TGTGCCAGCAGTTTATCCGGGACAGGGAACGAGCAGTACTTC. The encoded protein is CASSLSGTGNEQYF.

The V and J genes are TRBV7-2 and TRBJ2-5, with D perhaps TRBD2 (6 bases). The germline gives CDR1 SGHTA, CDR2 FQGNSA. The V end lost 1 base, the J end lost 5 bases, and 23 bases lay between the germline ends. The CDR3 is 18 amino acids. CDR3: CASSLVRTGVGALETQYF. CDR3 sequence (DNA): TGTGCCAGCAGCTTAGTCCGGACGGGGGTAGGGGCCTTGGAGACCCAGTACTTC.

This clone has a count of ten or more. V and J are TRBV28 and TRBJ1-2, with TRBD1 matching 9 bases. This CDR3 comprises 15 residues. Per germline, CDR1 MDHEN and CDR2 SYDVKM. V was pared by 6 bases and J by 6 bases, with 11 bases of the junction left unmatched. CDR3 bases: TGTGCCAGCAGGACAACGACAGGGGGAATCCATGGCTACACCTTC. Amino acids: CASRTTTGGIHGYTF.

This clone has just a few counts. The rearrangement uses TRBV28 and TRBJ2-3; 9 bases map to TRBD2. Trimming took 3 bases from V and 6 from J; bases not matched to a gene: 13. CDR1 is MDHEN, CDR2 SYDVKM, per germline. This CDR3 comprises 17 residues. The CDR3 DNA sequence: TGTGCCAGCAGTTTTTGGGGGCGGCGGGGGGGCATGGATACGCAGTATTTT. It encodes CASSFWGRRGGMDTQYF.

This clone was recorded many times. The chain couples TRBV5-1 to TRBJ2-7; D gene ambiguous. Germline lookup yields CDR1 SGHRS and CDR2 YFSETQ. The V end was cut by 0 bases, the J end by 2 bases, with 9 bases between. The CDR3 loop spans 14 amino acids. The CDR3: CASSLDSPAYEQYF. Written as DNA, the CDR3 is TGCGCCAGCAGCTTGGACAGTCCGGCCTACGAGCAGTACTTC.

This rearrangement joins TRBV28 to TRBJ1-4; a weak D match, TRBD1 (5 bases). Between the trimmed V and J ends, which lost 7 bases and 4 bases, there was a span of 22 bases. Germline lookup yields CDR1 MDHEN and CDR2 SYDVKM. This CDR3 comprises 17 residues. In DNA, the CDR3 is TGTGCCAGCACCGCCGTTAGCGGGACCGTTCGTAATGAAAAACTGTTTTTT. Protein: CASTAVSGTVRNEKLFF.

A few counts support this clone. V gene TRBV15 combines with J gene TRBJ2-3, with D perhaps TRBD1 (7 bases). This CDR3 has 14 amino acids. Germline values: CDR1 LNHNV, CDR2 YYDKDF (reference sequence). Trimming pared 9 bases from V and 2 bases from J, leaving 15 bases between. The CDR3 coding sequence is TGTGCCACTAAAGGAGGGGGCGTCACAGATACGCAGTATTTT. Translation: CATKGGGVTDTQYF.

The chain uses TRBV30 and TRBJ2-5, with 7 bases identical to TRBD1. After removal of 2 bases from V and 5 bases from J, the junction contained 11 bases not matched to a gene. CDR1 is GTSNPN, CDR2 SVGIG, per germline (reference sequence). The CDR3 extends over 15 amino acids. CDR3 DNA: TGTGCCTGGAGTTCCATGACAGGGAAGTACGAGACCCAGTACTTC. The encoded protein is CAWSSMTGKYETQYF.

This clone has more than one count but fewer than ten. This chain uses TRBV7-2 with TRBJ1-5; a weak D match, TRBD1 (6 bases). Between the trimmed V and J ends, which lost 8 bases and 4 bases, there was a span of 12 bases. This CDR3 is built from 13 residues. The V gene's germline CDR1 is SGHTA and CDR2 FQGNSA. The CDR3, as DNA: TGTGCCAGCGGCCCCGGACAGAATCAGCCCCAGCATTTT. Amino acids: CASGPGQNQPQHF.

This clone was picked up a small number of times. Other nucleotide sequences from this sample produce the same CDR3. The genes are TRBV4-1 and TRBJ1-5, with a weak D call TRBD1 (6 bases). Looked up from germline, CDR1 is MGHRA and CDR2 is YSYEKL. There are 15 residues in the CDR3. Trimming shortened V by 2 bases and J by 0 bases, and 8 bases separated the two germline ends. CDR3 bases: TGCGCCAGCAGCCAATCGACAGGTAGCAATCAGCCCCAGCATTTT. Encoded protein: CASSQSTGSNQPQHF.

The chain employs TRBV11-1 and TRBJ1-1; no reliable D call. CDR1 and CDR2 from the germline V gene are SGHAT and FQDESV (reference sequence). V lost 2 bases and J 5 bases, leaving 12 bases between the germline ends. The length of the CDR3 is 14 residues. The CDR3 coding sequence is TGTGCCAGCAGCTTAAGTCTCACGGTGACTGAAGCTTTCTTT. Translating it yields CASSLSLTVTEAFF.

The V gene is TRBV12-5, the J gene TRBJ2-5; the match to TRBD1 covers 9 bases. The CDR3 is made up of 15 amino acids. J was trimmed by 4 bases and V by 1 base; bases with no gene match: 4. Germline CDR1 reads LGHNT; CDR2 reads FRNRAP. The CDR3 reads CASGLGQGVRETQYF. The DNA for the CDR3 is TGTGCTAGTGGTTTGGGACAGGGGGTAAGAGAGACCCAGTACTTC. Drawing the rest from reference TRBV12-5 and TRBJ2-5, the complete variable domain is DARVTQTPRHKVTEMGQEVTMRCQPILGHNTVFWYRQTMMQGLELLAYFRNRAPLDDSGMPKDRFSAEMPDATLATLKIQPSEPRDSAVYFCASGLGQGVRETQYFGPGTRLLVL.

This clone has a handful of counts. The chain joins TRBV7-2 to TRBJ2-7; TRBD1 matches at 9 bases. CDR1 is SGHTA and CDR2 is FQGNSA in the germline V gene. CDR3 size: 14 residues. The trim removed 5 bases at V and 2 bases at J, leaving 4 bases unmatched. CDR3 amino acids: CASSPGTGPYEQYF. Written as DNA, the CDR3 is TGTGCCAGCAGCCCCGGGACAGGGCCCTACGAGCAGTACTTC.

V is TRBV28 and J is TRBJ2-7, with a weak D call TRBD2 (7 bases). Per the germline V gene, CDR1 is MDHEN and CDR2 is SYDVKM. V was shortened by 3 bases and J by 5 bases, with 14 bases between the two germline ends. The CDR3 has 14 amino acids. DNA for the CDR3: TGTGCCAGCAGTTTTGGGCGGGGGCGCGACGAGCAGTACTTC. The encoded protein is CASSFGRGRDEQYF.

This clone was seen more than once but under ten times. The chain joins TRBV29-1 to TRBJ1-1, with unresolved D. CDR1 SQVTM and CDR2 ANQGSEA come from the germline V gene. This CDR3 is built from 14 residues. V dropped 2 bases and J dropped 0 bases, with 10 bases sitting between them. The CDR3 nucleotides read TGCAGCGTTGAACCGGGATTCATGAACACTGAAGCTTTCTTT. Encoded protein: CSVEPGFMNTEAFF.

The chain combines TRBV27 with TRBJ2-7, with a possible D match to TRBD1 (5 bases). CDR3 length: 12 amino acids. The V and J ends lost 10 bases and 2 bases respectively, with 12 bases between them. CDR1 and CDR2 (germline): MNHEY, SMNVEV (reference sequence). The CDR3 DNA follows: TGTGCCAACTCACAGGCGCCCTACGAGCAGTACTTC. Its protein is CANSQAPYEQYF.

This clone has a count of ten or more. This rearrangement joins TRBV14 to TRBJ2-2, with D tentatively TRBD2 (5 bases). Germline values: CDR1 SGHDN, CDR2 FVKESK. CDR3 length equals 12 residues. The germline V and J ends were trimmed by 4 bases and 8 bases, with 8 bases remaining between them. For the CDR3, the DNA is TGTGCCAGCAGCCGGAGAGGGGGGGAGCTGTTTTTT. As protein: CASSRRGGELFF.

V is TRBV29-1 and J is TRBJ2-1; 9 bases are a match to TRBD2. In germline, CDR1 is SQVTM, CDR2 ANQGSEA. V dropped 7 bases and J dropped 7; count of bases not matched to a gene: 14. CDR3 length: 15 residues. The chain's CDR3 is CSARRLAGASNEQFF. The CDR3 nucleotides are TGCAGCGCCCGACGGTTAGCGGGAGCGTCGAATGAGCAGTTCTTC.

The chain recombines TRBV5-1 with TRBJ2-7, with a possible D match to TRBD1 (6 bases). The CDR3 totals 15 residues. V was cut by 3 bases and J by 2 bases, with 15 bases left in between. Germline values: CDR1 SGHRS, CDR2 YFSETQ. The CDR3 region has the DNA TGCGCCAGCAGCTGGGCCGGGACAAACGCCTACGAGCAGTACTTC. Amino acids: CASSWAGTNAYEQYF.

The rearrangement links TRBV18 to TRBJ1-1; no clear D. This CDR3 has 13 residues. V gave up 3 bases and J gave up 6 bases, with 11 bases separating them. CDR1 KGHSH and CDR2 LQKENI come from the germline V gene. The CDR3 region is CASSPSRGPEAFF. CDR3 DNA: TGTGCCAGCTCACCGAGTAGAGGGCCTGAAGCTTTCTTT.